The 24 T cell receptor beta chains in this list originate from one sample, sequenced in a study of T cell responses to AZD1222 COVID-19 vaccine (dated by TCRdb to 2020 to 2023). The time point label of this sample denotes: baseline before first vaccination. The method behind the library was the immunoSEQ multiplex PCR assay. TCRdb limited this immuneACCESS table to in-frame rearrangements with V and J called. A share of clones is missing; checked studies link under half to unresolved V genes, and the rest is unexplained. The sample table shows more than 150,000 clones, and 90% to 95% are seen once. About 9.2% of the sample is in the top ten clones. The sequencing used peripheral blood, collected on day 0 of AZD1222 vaccination. These TCRs come from an adult in good health.

This sequence joins TRBV18 and TRBJ2-3; D uncertain. CDR1 KGHSH and CDR2 LQKENI come from the germline V gene. The CDR3 has 12 amino acids. Deletions cut 6 bases from V and 4 bases from J, with 8 bases between. CDR3 sequence reads: CASSEASDTQYF. CDR3 bases: TGTGCCAGCTCGGAAGCTTCAGATACGCAGTATTTT.

The V and J genes are TRBV5-1 and TRBJ2-6, with D possibly being TRBD1 (5 bases). CDR3 size: 19 residues. The germline gives CDR1 SGHRS, CDR2 YFSETQ. V was trimmed by 0 bases and J by 0 bases, leaving 16 bases between them. This CDR3 reads CASSLETATQGSGANVLTF. In DNA form, the CDR3 reads TGCGCCAGCAGCTTGGAGACAGCTACCCAGGGCTCTGGGGCCAACGTCCTGACTTTC.

The V call is TRBV6-1, the J call TRBJ2-1; D tentatively fits TRBD1 or TRBD2 (7 bases each). The germline V and J ends were trimmed by 3 bases and 1 base, with 16 bases remaining between them. This CDR3 has 17 residues. Germline V gives CDR1 MNHNS, CDR2 SASEGT. The CDR3: CASSDRGDSLSYNEQFF. CDR3 nucleotides: TGTGCCAGCAGTGACCGGGGGGACAGCCTTTCCTACAATGAGCAGTTCTTC.

V and J are TRBV14 and TRBJ1-1; D remains unclear. This CDR3 region has 12 residues. V was pared by 6 bases and J by 6 bases, with 11 bases between. The V gene's germline CDR1 is SGHDN and CDR2 FVKESK. DNA of the CDR3: TGTGCCAGCAGTCAAACCGCGGCTGAAGCTTTCTTT. Its translation: CASSQTAAEAFF.

This chain connects TRBV5-6 to TRBJ2-1; maybe TRBD2 (6 bases). V shed 4 bases and J shed 10 bases, with 24 bases lying between them. Per germline, CDR1 SGHDT and CDR2 YYEEEE. The CDR3 contains 16 residues. In DNA, the CDR3 is TGTGCCAGCAGCCTGGAGGGAGCGGGTCTTATTCGAGAGCAGTTCTTC. Protein product: CASSLEGAGLIREQFF.

This clone was found once. The chain is built from TRBV7-2 and TRBJ2-3, with 13 bases identical to TRBD2. The length of the CDR3 is 15 residues. Germline V gives CDR1 SGHTA, CDR2 FQGNSA. After removal of 5 bases from V and 4 bases from J, the junction contained 3 bases not matched to a gene. This chain's CDR3 is CASSPGLAGSDTQYF. The CDR3 coding sequence is TGTGCCAGCAGCCCGGGACTAGCGGGGTCAGATACGCAGTATTTT.

The count of this clone is one. The chain links TRBV3-1 (or the pseudogene TRBV3-2) to TRBJ2-3, with 7 bases lining up with TRBD2. The V gene's germline CDR1 is LGHDT and CDR2 YNNKEL (reference sequence). Trimming removed 1 base from V and 0 bases from J; junction bases left unmatched: 4. This CDR3 region has 16 residues. The CDR3 region is CASSQALASSTDTQYF. The DNA for the CDR3 is TGTGCCAGCAGCCAAGCACTAGCGTCTAGCACAGATACGCAGTATTTT.

The V call is TRBV19, the J call TRBJ2-3; weak D call: TRBD2 (5 bases). This CDR3 region has 18 residues. Germline V gives CDR1 LNHDA, CDR2 SQIVND (reference sequence). The ends were cut back, 0 bases at V and 0 bases at J, with 16 bases in the middle. CDR3 sequence: CASSIDQEDAVSTDTQYF. The CDR3 coding sequence is TGTGCCAGTAGTATAGATCAGGAGGATGCCGTTAGCACAGATACGCAGTATTTT.

The chain joins TRBV9 to TRBJ1-1; 8 bases agree with TRBD1. Germline CDR1 SGDLS, CDR2 YYNGEE. J was trimmed by 5 bases and V by 3 bases; bases with no gene match: 6. This CDR3 is built from 14 residues. CDR3 nucleotides: TGTGCCAGCAGCGCCGGACAGGGAGGAACTGAAGCTTTCTTT. Translated: CASSAGQGGTEAFF. The variable domain in full, with the rest retrieved from reference TRBV9 and TRBJ1-1, is DSGVTQTPKHLITATGQRVTLRCSPRSGDLSVYWYQQSLDQGLQFLIQYYNGEERAKGNILERFSAQQFPDLHSELNLSSLELGDSALYFCASSAGQGGTEAFFGQGTRLTVV.

The chain links TRBV5-1 to TRBJ1-1; 7 nucleotides match TRBD1. CDR3 size: 11 residues. J lost 7 bases, V lost 5 bases, and 2 bases had no gene match. Germline V gives CDR1 SGHRS, CDR2 YFSETQ. The CDR3 here is CASRGTVEAFF. The CDR3 nucleotides read TGCGCCAGCAGGGGGACAGTTGAAGCTTTCTTT.

The chain is built from TRBV7-2 and TRBJ2-7; the match to TRBD2 covers 8 bases. The CDR3 totals 15 residues. V trimming: 1 base; J trimming: 6 bases; junction bases outside the gene matches: 8. Germline lookup yields CDR1 SGHTA and CDR2 FQGNSA. DNA of the CDR3: TGTGCCAGCAGCTTAGTGTCGGGAGGGCCAGGCGAGCAGTACTTC. Its protein product is CASSLVSGGPGEQYF.

V and J are TRBV29-1 and TRBJ1-1; the D is unclear. V lost 4 bases and J 7 bases, leaving 13 bases between the germline ends. Per germline, CDR1 SQVTM and CDR2 ANQGSEA. The CDR3 has 12 residues. In DNA form, the CDR3 reads TGCAGCGTTGGAGAGAACCGAAATGAAGCTTTCTTT. Protein: CSVGENRNEAFF.

This clone has a single count. This chain connects TRBV7-9 to TRBJ1-5; D possibly corresponds to TRBD1 (5 bases). Deletions cut 0 bases from V and 0 bases from J, with 12 bases between. Germline lookup yields CDR1 SEHNR and CDR2 FQNEAQ (reference sequence). The CDR3 is made up of 17 amino acids. The CDR3, as DNA: TGTGCCAGCAGCTTAGCTAGTGGGGCAGATAGCAATCAGCCCCAGCATTTT. Protein sequence: CASSLASGADSNQPQHF.

For the CDR3, the DNA is TGTGCCAGTAGTATGAGCCACCATAGCAATCAGCCCCAGCATTTT. Translating gives CASSMSHHSNQPQHF. V usage is TRBV19 and J usage is TRBJ1-5; D remains unclear. This CDR3 comprises 15 residues. CDR1 is LNHDA, CDR2 SQIVND, per germline (reference sequence). V was trimmed by 3 bases and J by 0 bases, leaving 9 bases between them.

This clone was observed a handful of times. In DNA form, the CDR3 reads TGTGCCACCAGTGATTCCCCCGGCACGGGGCTCGGATACACCTTC. Translation gives CATSDSPGTGLGYTF. The V call is TRBV24-1, the J call TRBJ1-2; D is possibly TRBD1 (5 bases). The CDR3 runs to 15 residues. Germline-derived CDR1 and CDR2 are KGHDR and SFDVKD. V was cut by 2 bases and J by 11 bases, with 20 bases left in between.

This clone has only a few counts. The chain recombines TRBV28 with TRBJ2-7; no firm D call. CDR1 and CDR2 from the germline V gene are MDHEN and SYDVKM. There are 12 residues in the CDR3. V lost 1 base to trimming and J lost 7 bases, with 8 bases between them. This CDR3 reads CASSLSLREQYF. CDR3 in DNA: TGTGCCAGCAGTTTATCCCTGAGAGAGCAGTACTTC.

The chain is built from TRBV10-3 and TRBJ2-7; a weak D match, TRBD2 (6 bases). The germline V gene encodes CDR1 ENHRY and CDR2 SYGVKD. This CDR3 has 13 amino acids. The V end was cut by 6 bases, the J end by 7 bases, with 16 bases between. As DNA, the CDR3 is TGTGCCATCAGGGGACTCCAAGAGAGGGAGCAGTACTTC. Its translation is CAIRGLQEREQYF.

The chain couples TRBV10-3 to TRBJ2-1; 10 bases align to TRBD1. CDR1 and CDR2 (germline): ENHRY, SYGVKD. CDR3 length: 15 residues. V was clipped by 10 bases and J by 7 bases; unmatched bases: 13. This chain's CDR3 is CATNQGTGVLNEQFF. CDR3 nucleotide sequence: TGTGCCACTAATCAGGGGACAGGGGTGTTGAATGAGCAGTTCTTC.

The V gene is TRBV7-3, the J gene TRBJ2-7, with 9 bases that match TRBD2. The germline V gene encodes CDR1 SGHTA and CDR2 FQGTGA. The CDR3 covers 14 residues. V dropped 8 bases and J dropped 3; count of bases not matched to a gene: 8. CDR3 sequence: CASALREGLYEQYF. The DNA for the CDR3 is TGTGCCAGCGCCCTGCGGGAGGGCCTCTACGAGCAGTACTTC.

The V and J genes are TRBV27 and TRBJ1-3; D unresolved. This CDR3 region has 15 residues. The germline V gene has CDR1 MNHEY and CDR2 SMNVEV (reference sequence). V was trimmed by 6 bases and J by 0 bases, leaving 12 bases between them. The DNA for the CDR3 is TGTGCCAGCAGCCCAGCTATACACTCTGGAAACACCATATATTTT. Protein: CASSPAIHSGNTIYF.

The V gene is TRBV6-1, the J gene TRBJ1-1; 10 positions match TRBD1. Per the germline V gene, CDR1 is MNHNS and CDR2 is SASEGT. Trimming took 2 bases from V and 0 from J; bases not matched to a gene: 3. The CDR3 is made up of 16 amino acids. The CDR3 loop is CASSEWGQGMNTEAFF. In nucleotides, the CDR3 is TGTGCCAGCAGTGAATGGGGACAGGGGATGAACACTGAAGCTTTCTTT.

The chain joins TRBV5-5 to TRBJ2-5; D is unresolved. Germline V gene sequence: CDR1 SGHKS, CDR2 YYEKEE (reference sequence). V lost 0 bases to trimming and J lost 1 base, with 7 bases between them. The CDR3 is made up of 14 amino acids. The CDR3 loop is CASSLEAAQETQYF. In nucleotides, the CDR3 is TGTGCCAGCAGCTTGGAGGCAGCCCAAGAGACCCAGTACTTC.

The chain carries TRBV20-1 and TRBJ2-7, with D unresolved. V lost 4 bases and J lost 4, with 8 bases in between. The CDR3 extends over 11 amino acids. Germline values: CDR1 DFQATT, CDR2 SNEGSKA (reference sequence). Here the CDR3 reads CSAIAGYEQYF. The CDR3 DNA is TGCAGTGCTATAGCTGGGTACGAGCAGTACTTC.

This rearrangement joins TRBV7-9 to TRBJ1-6; 11 bases fit TRBD1. Germline CDR1 and CDR2: SEHNR and FQNEAQ (reference sequence). With V trimmed by 4 bases and J by 8 bases, 4 bases remained unmatched. This CDR3 is built from 15 residues. The CDR3, as DNA: TGTGCCAGCAGCTCCGGGACAGGGGGTGATTCACCCCTCCACTTT. Translating it yields CASSSGTGGDSPLHF. Combining the CDR3 with reference TRBV7-9 and TRBJ1-6 gives the whole variable domain DTGVSQNPRHKITKRGQNVTFRCDPISEHNRLYWYRQTLGQGPEFLTYFQNEAQLEKSRLLSDRFSAERPKGSFSTLEIQRTEQGDSAMYLCASSSGTGGDSPLHFGNGTRLTVT.